These 14 T cell receptor beta chains came from one sample sequenced in a study of cytomegalovirus exposure and HLA in healthy donors. Clones were read by immunoSEQ multiplex PCR, and TCRdb kept only the in-frame ones, dropping some. The sample has tens of thousands of clones, approximately 96% seen once. The sequenced sample consisted of PBMCs. The source is a man younger than 30 in good health and CMV-seronegative.

This CDR3 is CASSTRTGAGETQYF. CDR3 DNA: TGTGCCAGTAGTACTAGGACAGGGGCGGGGGAGACCCAGTACTTC. The chain has TRBV19 and TRBJ2-5; 9 positions match TRBD1. This CDR3 region has 15 residues. V lost 4 bases, J lost 5 bases, and 8 bases stayed unmatched. Germline V gene data show CDR1 as LNHDA and CDR2 as SQIVND (reference sequence).

CDR3 protein: CASSQQGLNTEAFF. CDR3 nucleotide sequence: TGCGCCAGCAGCCAGCAGGGGCTGAACACTGAAGCTTTCTTT. The genes are TRBV5-1 and TRBJ1-1, with D tentatively TRBD1 (6 bases). The CDR3 has 14 amino acids. Germline lookup yields CDR1 SGHRS and CDR2 YFSETQ. V lost 4 bases and J 0 bases, leaving 10 bases between the germline ends.

The count of this clone is one. The chain links TRBV5-1 to TRBJ2-1; 11 nucleotides match TRBD2. J was trimmed by 16 bases and V by 3 bases; bases with no gene match: 15. Germline V CDR1 and CDR2: SGHRS, YFSETQ. The CDR3 has 15 amino acids. In nucleotides, the CDR3 is TGCGCCAGCAGCTCGCAAGAAACTAGCGGGAGTTTTGGTTTCTTC. It is translated as CASSSQETSGSFGFF. Combining the CDR3 with reference TRBV5-1 and TRBJ2-1 gives the whole variable domain KAGVTQTPRYLIKTRGQQVTLSCSPISGHRSVSWYQQTPGQGLQFLFEYFSETQRNKGNFPGRFSGRQFSNSRSEMNVSTLELGDSALYLCASSSQETSGSFGFFGPGTRLTVL.

CDR3 region: CASSPSGTGDSYEQYF. CDR3 nucleotide sequence: TGTGCCAGCTCACCGAGCGGGACAGGGGATTCCTACGAGCAGTACTTC. The chain is built from TRBV18 and TRBJ2-5; 10 bases fit TRBD1. The J call is in doubt because the DNA end fits TRBJ2-7 better. CDR1 KGHSH and CDR2 LQKENI come from the germline V gene. The CDR3 is 16 residues long.

V and J are TRBV10-1 and TRBJ2-2; 7 positions agree with TRBD2. The CDR3 totals 13 residues. Germline V gene lookup returns CDR1 WNHNN and CDR2 SYGVQD (reference sequence). Germline trimming cut 4 bases from V and 5 bases from J; bases unmatched to any gene: 1. The CDR3 reads CASSGGGTGELFF. In nucleotides, the CDR3 is TGCGCCAGCAGTGGGGGAGGGACCGGGGAGCTGTTTTTT.

This clone was recorded once. The genes are TRBV27 and TRBJ1-1, with a weak D call TRBD1 (6 bases). Germline values: CDR1 MNHEY, CDR2 SMNVEV (reference sequence). CDR3 size: 14 residues. V lost 2 bases and J lost 6, with 13 bases in between. The CDR3 nucleotides are TGTGCCAGCAGTTTAAACCAGGGGCTCGCTGAAGCTTTCTTT. Protein sequence: CASSLNQGLAEAFF.

The rearrangement uses TRBV5-6 and TRBJ1-3; no clear D. This CDR3 has 15 amino acids. Trimming took off 1 base at V and 4 bases at J, with 12 bases between the two ends. Per the germline V gene, CDR1 is SGHDT and CDR2 is YYEEEE. For the CDR3, the DNA is TGTGCCAGCAGCTTGAATCCCGGGGTAGGAAACACCATATATTTT. Residues: CASSLNPGVGNTIYF.

The gene calls are TRBV11-2 and TRBJ1-3; tentative D call: TRBD1 (6 bases). The CDR3 is made up of 15 amino acids. Germline-derived CDR1 and CDR2 are SGHAT and FQNNGV. Trimming took 5 bases from V and 0 from J, leaving 11 bases between them. The CDR3 region has the DNA TGTGCCAGCAGCACGGGACACCGCTCTGGAAACACCATATATTTT. This gives the protein CASSTGHRSGNTIYF.

The chain carries TRBV14 and TRBJ2-7; D possibly corresponds to TRBD1 (5 bases). The germline V gene encodes CDR1 SGHDN and CDR2 FVKESK. V lost 0 bases, J lost 2 bases, and 17 bases lay in between. The CDR3 is made up of 17 amino acids. The CDR3, as DNA: TGTGCCAGCAGCCAAGATTTGAAGTGGGGCAGAACCTACGAGCAGTACTTC. Translation: CASSQDLKWGRTYEQYF.

The chain joins TRBV6-5 to TRBJ1-2, with 8 bases identical to TRBD1. CDR3 length: 14 amino acids. V was clipped by 5 bases and J by 4 bases; unmatched bases: 6. Per germline, CDR1 MNHEY and CDR2 SVGAGI. The CDR3 nucleotides read TGTGCCAGCAGTACAGGGACAGGTATCTATGGCTACACCTTC. As protein: CASSTGTGIYGYTF.

The chain joins TRBV7-9 to TRBJ2-2, with 8 bases lining up with TRBD2. The CDR3 is made up of 16 amino acids. V shed 4 bases and J 3 bases; nucleotides not matched to a gene: 7. Germline loops: CDR1 SEHNR, CDR2 FQNEAQ (reference sequence). Here the CDR3 reads CASSYAGGVDTGELFF. CDR3 in DNA: TGTGCCAGCAGCTACGCGGGAGGCGTGGACACCGGGGAGCTGTTTTTT.

The chain is built from TRBV19 and TRBJ2-2; TRBD1 matches at 9 bases. Germline trimming cut 3 bases from V and 7 bases from J; bases unmatched to any gene: 6. Germline V gives CDR1 LNHDA, CDR2 SQIVND (reference sequence). The CDR3 spans 15 residues. CDR3 protein: CASSIRTGVDGELFF. The DNA of the CDR3 is TGTGCCAGTAGTATTAGGACAGGGGTGGACGGGGAGCTGTTTTTT.

The chain has TRBV28 and TRBJ1-5; D is uncertain. V lost 5 bases and J lost 3, with 11 bases in between. CDR3 length equals 14 residues. Germline loops: CDR1 MDHEN, CDR2 SYDVKM. CDR3: CASSSPLANQPQHF. CDR3 nucleotides: TGTGCCAGCAGTAGTCCTTTAGCCAATCAGCCCCAGCATTTT.

This chain joins TRBV7-8 and TRBJ1-6; D perhaps matches TRBD1 (5 bases). The CDR3 runs to 14 residues. Germline CDR1 reads SGHVS; CDR2 reads FQNEAQ. V shed 1 base and J shed 6 bases, with 7 bases lying between them. The CDR3 DNA is TGTGCCAGCAGCTTAGTACAGGTTAATTCACCCCTCCACTTT. This gives the protein CASSLVQVNSPLHF.